This TCR beta chain emerged from a study of blood T cell repertoires in COVID-19. The wider study: Acute and convalescent COVID-19 specimens originated in the United States, Italy and Spain.

How the authors handled the data: By means of reference gene primer amplification, nucleated cell counts were estimated. Some clones are missing from TCRdb's copy, which holds only in-frame ones; the method was immunoSEQ multiplex PCR. V and J calls and clone size are as listed in that table; D and trimming were resolved from the DNA. The sample yields a few hundred thousand clones, about nine tenths seen once. CDR3 length: 18 amino acids. Trimming left V 0 bases short and J 7 bases short, with 24 bases between. The germline CDR1 and CDR2 sequences are ENHRY and SYGVKD. The TCR originated in a woman between 45 and 60 years old who had been exposed to COVID-19. The chain couples TRBV10-3 to TRBJ1-2; D might be TRBD1 (6 bases). The sequencing sample was made of PBMCs or T cells enriched from blood (not recorded which). CDR3 sequence: CAISESSLVGYRVSGYTF. CDR3 nucleotide sequence: TGTGCCATCAGTGAGTCTAGTTTAGTCGGTTACAGGGTTAGTGGCTACACCTTC.